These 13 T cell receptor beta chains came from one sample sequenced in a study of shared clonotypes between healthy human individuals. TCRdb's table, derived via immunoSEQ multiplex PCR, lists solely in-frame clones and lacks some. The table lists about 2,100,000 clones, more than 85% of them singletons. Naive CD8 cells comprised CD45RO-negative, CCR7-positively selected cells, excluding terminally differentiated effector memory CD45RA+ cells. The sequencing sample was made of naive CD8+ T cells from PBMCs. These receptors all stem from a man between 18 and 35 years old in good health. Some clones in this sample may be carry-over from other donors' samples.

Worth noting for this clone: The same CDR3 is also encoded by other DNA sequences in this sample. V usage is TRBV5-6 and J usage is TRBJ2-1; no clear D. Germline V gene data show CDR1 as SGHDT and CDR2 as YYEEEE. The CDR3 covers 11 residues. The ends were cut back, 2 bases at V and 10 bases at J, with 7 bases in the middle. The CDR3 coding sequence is TGTGCCAGCAGCTTATCTGGCGAGCAGTTCTTC. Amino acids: CASSLSGEQFF.

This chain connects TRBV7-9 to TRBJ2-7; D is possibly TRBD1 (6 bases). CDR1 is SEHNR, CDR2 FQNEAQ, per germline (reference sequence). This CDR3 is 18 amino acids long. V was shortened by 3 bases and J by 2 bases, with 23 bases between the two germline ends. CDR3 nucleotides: TGTGCCAGCAGCTTCGGCGTAATCAGGGGAAGGTCCGCCTACGAGCAGTACTTC. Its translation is CASSFGVIRGRSAYEQYF. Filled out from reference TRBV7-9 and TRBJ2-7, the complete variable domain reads DTGVSQNPRHKITKRGQNVTFRCDPISEHNRLYWYRQTLGQGPEFLTYFQNEAQLEKSRLLSDRFSAERPKGSFSTLEIQRTEQGDSAMYLCASSFGVIRGRSAYEQYFGPGTRLTVT.

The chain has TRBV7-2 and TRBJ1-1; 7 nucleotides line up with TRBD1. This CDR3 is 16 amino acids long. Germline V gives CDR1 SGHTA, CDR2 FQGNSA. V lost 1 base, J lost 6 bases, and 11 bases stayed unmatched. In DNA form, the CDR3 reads TGTGCCAGCAGCTTAGATTTGGTAGGGGGCAGCTCTGAAGCTTTCTTT. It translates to CASSLDLVGGSSEAFF.

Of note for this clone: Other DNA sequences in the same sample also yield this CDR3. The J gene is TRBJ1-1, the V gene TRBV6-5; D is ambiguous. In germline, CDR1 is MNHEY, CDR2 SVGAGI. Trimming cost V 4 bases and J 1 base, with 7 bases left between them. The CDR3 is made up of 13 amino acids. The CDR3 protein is CASSSTGNTEAFF. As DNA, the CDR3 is TGTGCCAGCAGTTCGACCGGGAACACTGAAGCTTTCTTT.

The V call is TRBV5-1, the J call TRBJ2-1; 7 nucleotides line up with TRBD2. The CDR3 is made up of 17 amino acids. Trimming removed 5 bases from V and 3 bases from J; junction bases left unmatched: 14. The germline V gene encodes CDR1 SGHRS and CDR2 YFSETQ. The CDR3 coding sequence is TGCGCCAGCAGTCCCCGTGGGGGGGGAAGAGACTACAATGAGCAGTTCTTC. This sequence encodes CASSPRGGGRDYNEQFF.

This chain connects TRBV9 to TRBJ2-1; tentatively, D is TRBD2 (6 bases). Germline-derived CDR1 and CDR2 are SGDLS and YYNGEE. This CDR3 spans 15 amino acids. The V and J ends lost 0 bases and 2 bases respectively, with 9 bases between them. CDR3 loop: CASSVGRGTYNEQFF. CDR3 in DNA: TGTGCCAGCAGCGTAGGCCGGGGGACCTACAATGAGCAGTTCTTC.

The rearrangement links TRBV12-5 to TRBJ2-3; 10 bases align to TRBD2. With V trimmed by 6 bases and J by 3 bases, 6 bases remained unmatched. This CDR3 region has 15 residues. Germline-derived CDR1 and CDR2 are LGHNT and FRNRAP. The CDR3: CASGYSGRFTDTQYF. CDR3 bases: TGTGCTAGTGGATATAGCGGGAGGTTTACAGATACGCAGTATTTT.

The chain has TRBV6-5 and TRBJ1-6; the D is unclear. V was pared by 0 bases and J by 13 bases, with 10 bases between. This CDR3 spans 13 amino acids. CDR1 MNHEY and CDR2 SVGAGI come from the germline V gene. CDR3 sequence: CASSYSGLLPLHF. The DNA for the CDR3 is TGTGCCAGCAGTTACTCGGGTTTGCTCCCCCTCCACTTT.

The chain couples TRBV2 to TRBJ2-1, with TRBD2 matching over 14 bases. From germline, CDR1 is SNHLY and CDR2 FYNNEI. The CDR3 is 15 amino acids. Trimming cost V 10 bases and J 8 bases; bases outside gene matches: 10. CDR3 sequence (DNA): TGTGCCAACGCCGGGACTAGCGGGAGTATCTATGAGCAGTTCTTC. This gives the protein CANAGTSGSIYEQFF.

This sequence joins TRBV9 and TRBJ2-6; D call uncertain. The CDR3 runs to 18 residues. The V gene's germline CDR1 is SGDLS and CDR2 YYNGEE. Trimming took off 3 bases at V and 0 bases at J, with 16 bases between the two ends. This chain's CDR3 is CASSASPTDPSGANVLTF. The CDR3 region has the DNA TGTGCCAGCAGCGCATCCCCGACGGACCCCTCTGGGGCCAACGTCCTGACTTTC.

For the CDR3, the DNA is TGTGCCAGCAGTAAACAGGAGCCTCAGCCCCAGCATTTT. It encodes CASSKQEPQPQHF. This chain links TRBV5-8 with TRBJ1-5; a weak D match, TRBD1 (5 bases). Looked up from germline, CDR1 is SGHTS and CDR2 is YDEGEE. The CDR3 contains 13 residues. V was shortened by 5 bases and J by 6 bases, with 12 bases between the two germline ends. Full variable domain (missing parts from reference TRBV5-8 and TRBJ1-5): EAGVTQSPTHLIKTRGQQATLRCSPISGHTSVYWYQQALGLGLQFLLWYDEGEERNRGNFPPRFSGRQFPNYSSELNVNALELEDSALYLCASSKQEPQPQHFGDGTRLSIL.

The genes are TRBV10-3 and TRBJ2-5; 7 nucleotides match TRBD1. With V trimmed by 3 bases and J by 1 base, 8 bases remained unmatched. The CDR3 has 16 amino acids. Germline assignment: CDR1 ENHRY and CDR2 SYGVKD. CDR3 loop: CAISDHDRVTQETQYF. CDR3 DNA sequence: TGTGCCATCAGTGATCACGACAGGGTTACCCAAGAGACCCAGTACTTC.

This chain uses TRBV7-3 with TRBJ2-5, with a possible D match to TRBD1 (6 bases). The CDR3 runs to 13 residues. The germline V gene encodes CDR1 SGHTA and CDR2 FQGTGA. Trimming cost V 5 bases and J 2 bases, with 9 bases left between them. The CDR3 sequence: CASSITGQETQYF. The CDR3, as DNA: TGTGCCAGCAGCATTACAGGGCAAGAGACCCAGTACTTC.